These T cell receptor beta chains were read from a single sample in a study of T cells in Graves' hyperthyroidism and ophthalmopathy. TCRdb redid the calling of the multiplex PCR reads with MiXCR, one entry per CDR3 protein. Of about 700,000 distinct CDR3 sequences in the sample, 45% were seen once. The material sequenced was peripheral blood or thyroid tissue (not recorded which). Receptors originate from an adult man with Graves' disease, either hyperthyroidism or ophthalmopathy (not recorded which). Both conserved end residues are part of each CDR3. The order of the fields is V gene, clone size, J gene, CDR3 length, D gene, CDR3 protein, CDR3 DNA. The D gene is left open where the match is weak. The size entry is marked missing in some rows and otherwise reads once, few, many or a size class.

V gene: TRBV10-3; clone size: NA; J gene: TRBJ2-6; CDR3 length: 14; D gene: NA; CDR3 protein: CAIRGVDGANVLTF; CDR3 DNA: TGTGCCATCAGGGGGGTTGATGGGGCCAACGTCCTGACTTTC
V gene: TRBV20-1; clone size: NA; J gene: TRBJ2-7; CDR3 length: 16; D gene: NA; CDR3 protein: CSARSGTSRRESEQYF; CDR3 DNA: TGCAGTGCTAGATCCGGGACATCGAGGAGAGAGAGCGAGCAGTACTTC
V gene: TRBV15; clone size: many; J gene: TRBJ1-2; CDR3 length: 13; D gene: NA; CDR3 protein: CATSSTGRAGYTF; CDR3 DNA: TGTGCCACCAGCAGCACAGGGAGGGCTGGCTACACCTTC
V gene: TRBV12-3/TRBV12-4; clone size: many; J gene: TRBJ1-2; CDR3 length: 14; D gene: NA; CDR3 protein: CASSPTGSIYGYTF; CDR3 DNA: TGTGCCAGCAGCCCGACAGGTAGCATCTATGGCTACACCTTC
V gene: TRBV12-3/TRBV12-4; clone size: many; J gene: TRBJ2-5; CDR3 length: 14; D gene: NA; CDR3 protein: CASSRDQGQETQYF; CDR3 DNA: TGTGCCAGCAGTCGTGATCAGGGCCAAGAGACCCAGTACTTC
V gene: TRBV20-1; clone size: few; J gene: TRBJ1-1; CDR3 length: 15; D gene: NA; CDR3 protein: CSAPDLGTMNTEAFF; CDR3 DNA: TGCAGTGCTCCGGACCTAGGGACCATGAACACTGAAGCTTTCTTT
V gene: TRBV29-1; clone size: NA; J gene: TRBJ1-1; CDR3 length: 13; D gene: NA; CDR3 protein: CSVEGGGYTEAFF; CDR3 DNA: TGCAGCGTTGAAGGAGGGGGGTACACTGAAGCTTTCTTT
V gene: TRBV11-2; clone size: NA; J gene: TRBJ2-5; CDR3 length: 17; D gene: TRBD2; CDR3 protein: CASSLAGGRALGETQYF; CDR3 DNA: TGTGCCAGCAGCTTAGCGGGCGGGAGGGCCCTCGGTGAGACCCAGTACTTC
V gene: TRBV5-5; clone size: few; J gene: TRBJ1-2; CDR3 length: 13; D gene: NA; CDR3 protein: CASSFDGIYGYTF; CDR3 DNA: TGTGCCAGCAGTTTCGACGGAATTTATGGCTACACCTTC
V gene: TRBV2; clone size: few; J gene: TRBJ1-2; CDR3 length: 15; D gene: NA; CDR3 protein: CASIRPTGSNYGYTF; CDR3 DNA: TGTGCCAGCATTCGACCAACAGGGTCTAACTATGGCTACACCTTC
V gene: TRBV24-1; clone size: once; J gene: TRBJ2-5; CDR3 length: 14; D gene: NA; CDR3 protein: CATSDFSSLETQYF; CDR3 DNA: TGTGCCACCAGTGATTTTAGCAGCCTGGAGACCCAGTACTTC
V gene: TRBV12-3/TRBV12-4; clone size: NA; J gene: TRBJ1-2; CDR3 length: 12; D gene: TRBD1; CDR3 protein: CASTGQGNGYTF; CDR3 DNA: TGTGCCAGCACCGGACAGGGGAACGGCTACACCTTC
V gene: TRBV7-9; clone size: once; J gene: TRBJ1-4; CDR3 length: 15; D gene: TRBD1; CDR3 protein: CASSRATGVNEKLFF; CDR3 DNA: TGTGCCAGCAGCCGGGCGACAGGGGTAAATGAAAAACTGTTTTTT
V gene: TRBV7-8; clone size: NA; J gene: TRBJ2-7; CDR3 length: 14; D gene: TRBD1; CDR3 protein: CASRSGDRDYEQYF; CDR3 DNA: TGTGCCAGCAGAAGCGGGGACAGGGATTACGAGCAGTACTTC
V gene: TRBV7-2; clone size: NA; J gene: TRBJ1-1; CDR3 length: 14; D gene: TRBD1; CDR3 protein: CASSVWTGGTEAFF; CDR3 DNA: TGTGCCAGCAGCGTGTGGACAGGGGGCACTGAAGCTTTCTTT
V gene: TRBV29-1; clone size: NA; J gene: TRBJ2-7; CDR3 length: 13; D gene: NA; CDR3 protein: CSAGRGGQFEQYF; CDR3 DNA: TGCAGCGCAGGACGGGGAGGACAATTCGAGCAGTACTTC
V gene: TRBV2; clone size: few; J gene: TRBJ1-3; CDR3 length: 12; D gene: NA; CDR3 protein: CASSESKISGSF; CDR3 DNA: TGTGCCAGCAGTGAATCGAAAATCTCAGGGTCTTTT
V gene: TRBV5-1; clone size: few; J gene: TRBJ1-4; CDR3 length: 16; D gene: TRBD1; CDR3 protein: CASSVQTGVVGEKLFF; CDR3 DNA: TGCGCCAGCAGCGTACAGACAGGGGTAGTGGGAGAAAAACTGTTTTTT
V gene: TRBV5-1; clone size: NA; J gene: TRBJ1-2; CDR3 length: 14; D gene: TRBD1; CDR3 protein: CASRVNAGGHGYTF; CDR3 DNA: TGCGCCAGCCGCGTTAACGCAGGGGGTCACGGCTACACCTTC
V gene: TRBV9; clone size: NA; J gene: TRBJ1-5; CDR3 length: 15; D gene: NA; CDR3 protein: CASSLGHTGNQPQHF; CDR3 DNA: TGTGCCAGCAGTCTGGGACACACTGGGAATCAGCCCCAGCATTTT
V gene: TRBV10-3; clone size: many; J gene: TRBJ1-5; CDR3 length: 14; D gene: NA; CDR3 protein: CAISGSSGNQPQHF; CDR3 DNA: TGTGCCATCAGTGGCAGTTCGGGCAATCAGCCCCAGCATTTT
V gene: TRBV12-3/TRBV12-4; clone size: few; J gene: TRBJ1-2; CDR3 length: 14; D gene: NA; CDR3 protein: CASSLEGTGGGYTF; CDR3 DNA: TGTGCCAGCAGTTTAGAAGGGACGGGCGGTGGCTACACCTTC
V gene: TRBV11-2; clone size: NA; J gene: TRBJ1-6; CDR3 length: 15; D gene: NA; CDR3 protein: CASSFEGMGNSPLHF; CDR3 DNA: TGTGCCAGCAGCTTTGAGGGAATGGGAAATTCACCCCTCCACTTT
V gene: TRBV20-1; clone size: many; J gene: TRBJ1-1; CDR3 length: 12; D gene: TRBD1; CDR3 protein: CSATTGMTEAFF; CDR3 DNA: TGCAGTGCGACGACAGGGATGACTGAAGCTTTCTTT
V gene: TRBV5-1; clone size: once; J gene: TRBJ1-4; CDR3 length: 14; D gene: TRBD1; CDR3 protein: CASSSEDRVEKLFF; CDR3 DNA: TGCGCCAGCAGCTCAGAGGACAGGGTTGAAAAACTGTTTTTT
V gene: TRBV15; clone size: NA; J gene: TRBJ1-2; CDR3 length: 13; D gene: TRBD1; CDR3 protein: CATTGGQGDGYTF; CDR3 DNA: TGTGCCACCACTGGGGGACAGGGGGACGGCTACACCTTC
V gene: TRBV29-1; clone size: NA; J gene: TRBJ1-2; CDR3 length: 16; D gene: NA; CDR3 protein: CSDFTVHSGAARVYTF; CDR3 DNA: TGCAGCGACTTCACGGTTCATTCAGGGGCGGCCCGTGTCTACACCTTC
V gene: TRBV5-1; clone size: many; J gene: TRBJ1-4; CDR3 length: 14; D gene: TRBD1; CDR3 protein: CASGAGTGNEKLFF; CDR3 DNA: TGCGCCAGCGGTGCCGGGACAGGGAATGAAAAACTGTTTTTT
V gene: TRBV11-2; clone size: NA; J gene: TRBJ1-1; CDR3 length: 13; D gene: NA; CDR3 protein: CASRLGVGIEAFF; CDR3 DNA: TGTGCCAGCAGATTAGGGGTGGGGATCGAAGCTTTCTTT
V gene: TRBV6-1; clone size: NA; J gene: TRBJ1-1; CDR3 length: 14; D gene: TRBD1; CDR3 protein: CASRTTGWYTEAFF; CDR3 DNA: TGTGCCAGCAGGACGACAGGGTGGTACACTGAAGCTTTCTTT
V gene: TRBV20-1; clone size: NA; J gene: TRBJ1-5; CDR3 length: 15; D gene: NA; CDR3 protein: CSARVQDGNNQPQHF; CDR3 DNA: TGCAGTGCTAGGGTCCAGGACGGAAACAATCAGCCCCAGCATTTT
V gene: TRBV29-1; clone size: NA; J gene: TRBJ1-3; CDR3 length: 14; D gene: TRBD1; CDR3 protein: CSTDADRGGNTIYF; CDR3 DNA: TGCAGCACCGACGCTGACAGGGGTGGAAACACCATATATTTT
V gene: TRBV7-4; clone size: NA; J gene: TRBJ2-5; CDR3 length: 18; D gene: TRBD2; CDR3 protein: CASSLETGTSGRWETQYF; CDR3 DNA: TGTGCCAGCAGCCTAGAAACCGGGACTAGCGGTCGCTGGGAGACCCAGTACTTC
V gene: TRBV29-1; clone size: NA; J gene: TRBJ2-7; CDR3 length: 12; D gene: TRBD1; CDR3 protein: CSVGTGAWEQYF; CDR3 DNA: TGCAGCGTTGGGACAGGGGCGTGGGAGCAGTACTTC
V gene: TRBV5-1; clone size: few; J gene: TRBJ1-6; CDR3 length: 16; D gene: NA; CDR3 protein: CASSFHRAEYNSPLHF; CDR3 DNA: TGCGCCAGCAGCTTTCACCGGGCCGAATATAATTCACCCCTCCACTTT
V gene: TRBV7-9; clone size: many; J gene: TRBJ1-6; CDR3 length: 14; D gene: NA; CDR3 protein: CASSPTATNSPLHF; CDR3 DNA: TGTGCCAGCAGCCCAACAGCAACTAATTCACCCCTCCACTTT
V gene: TRBV5-1; clone size: many; J gene: TRBJ1-2; CDR3 length: 14; D gene: TRBD1; CDR3 protein: CASSFAQGATGYTF; CDR3 DNA: TGCGCCAGCAGCTTCGCACAGGGGGCTACGGGCTACACCTTC
V gene: TRBV10-3; clone size: many; J gene: TRBJ1-6; CDR3 length: 16; D gene: NA; CDR3 protein: CAISESQGIVNSPLHF; CDR3 DNA: TGTGCCATCAGTGAGTCCCAAGGGATCGTAAATTCACCCCTCCACTTT
V gene: TRBV10-3; clone size: few; J gene: TRBJ1-5; CDR3 length: 15; D gene: NA; CDR3 protein: CAVAPGVEPNQPQHF; CDR3 DNA: TGTGCGGTAGCCCCTGGGGTAGAGCCGAATCAGCCCCAGCATTTT
V gene: TRBV15; clone size: many; J gene: TRBJ1-1; CDR3 length: 15; D gene: NA; CDR3 protein: CATRGQRLMNTEAFF; CDR3 DNA: TGTGCCACCCGTGGGCAACGACTCATGAACACTGAAGCTTTCTTT
V gene: TRBV11-2; clone size: many; J gene: TRBJ2-7; CDR3 length: 15; D gene: TRBD1; CDR3 protein: CASSPYRDRDYEQYF; CDR3 DNA: TGTGCCAGCAGCCCGTACCGGGACAGAGACTACGAGCAGTACTTC
V gene: TRBV2; clone size: many; J gene: TRBJ1-2; CDR3 length: 14; D gene: TRBD1; CDR3 protein: CASSAGTGILGYTF; CDR3 DNA: TGTGCCAGCAGTGCCGGGACAGGAATCCTAGGCTACACCTTC
V gene: TRBV7-2; clone size: NA; J gene: TRBJ1-1; CDR3 length: 15; D gene: NA; CDR3 protein: CAGSIGTHENTEAFF; CDR3 DNA: TGTGCCGGCAGCATAGGGACACACGAGAACACTGAAGCTTTCTTT
V gene: TRBV5-6; clone size: NA; J gene: TRBJ1-1; CDR3 length: 13; D gene: TRBD1; CDR3 protein: CASRRTGLTEAFF; CDR3 DNA: TGTGCCAGCAGACGGACAGGGCTCACTGAAGCTTTCTTT
V gene: TRBV29-1; clone size: many; J gene: TRBJ1-2; CDR3 length: 13; D gene: NA; CDR3 protein: CSVEEDSSYGYTF; CDR3 DNA: TGCAGCGTTGAAGAGGACAGCTCCTATGGCTACACCTTC
V gene: TRBV24-1; clone size: many; J gene: TRBJ1-2; CDR3 length: 14; D gene: NA; CDR3 protein: CATSASDGNWGYTF; CDR3 DNA: TGTGCCACCAGTGCCTCGGACGGAAATTGGGGCTACACCTTC
V gene: TRBV20-1; clone size: NA; J gene: TRBJ2-7; CDR3 length: 14; D gene: TRBD1; CDR3 protein: CSARADRGTYEQYF; CDR3 DNA: TGCAGTGCTAGAGCGGACAGGGGTACGTACGAGCAGTACTTC
V gene: TRBV12-3/TRBV12-4; clone size: few; J gene: TRBJ2-7; CDR3 length: 13; D gene: NA; CDR3 protein: CATGAGTTYEQYF; CDR3 DNA: TGTGCCACCGGGGCTGGAACGACCTACGAGCAGTACTTC
V gene: TRBV10-3; clone size: NA; J gene: TRBJ2-2; CDR3 length: 16; D gene: TRBD2; CDR3 protein: CAISAVAGGPTGELFF; CDR3 DNA: TGTGCCATCAGTGCGGTAGCGGGAGGGCCAACCGGGGAGCTGTTTTTT
V gene: TRBV5-8; clone size: many; J gene: TRBJ2-5; CDR3 length: 13; D gene: TRBD2; CDR3 protein: CASSPGLQETQYF; CDR3 DNA: TGTGCCAGCAGCCCGGGACTACAAGAGACCCAGTACTTC